The clone carrying this T cell receptor (beta chain) has more than one count but fewer than ten. Its cognate antigen is unknown. One heparinised draw, averaging roughly 110 mL, was taken per donor. These data are taken from a study of beta chain features in type 1 diabetes. Study-wide background: Patients shared similar age, gender and cell yields with healthy donors.

General observations from the study: Shorter templates might be favored by PCR, and equally so in patients and in controls. Across all four CD4+ subsets, people with type 1 diabetes showed modestly shorter TCRB CDR3s. Sequencing of cDNA might inflate the share of cells that strongly express TCR.

The CDR3 covers 13 residues. V lost 1 base and J lost 1, with 7 bases in between. The germline gives CDR1 GTSNPN, CDR2 SVGIG (reference sequence). Expressed TCRB transcripts were sequenced after all isolated RNA was converted to cDNA. Produced via immunoSEQ multiplex PCR; TCRdb's table is partial and in-frame only. The sample yields fewer than 450,000 clones, roughly 14% seen once. The V call is TRBV30, the J call TRBJ1-1, with a possible D match to TRBD1 (6 bases). The TCR comes from a woman aged 18-35 years with type 1 diabetes. The sample was naive CD4+ T cells from blood. The CDR3 region has the DNA TGTGCCTGGAGTGGGGACACGAACACTGAAGCTTTCTTT. This encodes CAWSGDTNTEAFF. Looking up the rest from reference TRBV30 and TRBJ1-1 gives the full variable domain: SQTIHQWPATLVQPVGSPLSLECTVEGTSNPNLYWYRQAAGRGLQLLFYSVGIGQISSEVPQNLSASRPQDRQFILSSKKLLLSDSGFYLCAWSGDTNTEAFFGQGTRLTVV.